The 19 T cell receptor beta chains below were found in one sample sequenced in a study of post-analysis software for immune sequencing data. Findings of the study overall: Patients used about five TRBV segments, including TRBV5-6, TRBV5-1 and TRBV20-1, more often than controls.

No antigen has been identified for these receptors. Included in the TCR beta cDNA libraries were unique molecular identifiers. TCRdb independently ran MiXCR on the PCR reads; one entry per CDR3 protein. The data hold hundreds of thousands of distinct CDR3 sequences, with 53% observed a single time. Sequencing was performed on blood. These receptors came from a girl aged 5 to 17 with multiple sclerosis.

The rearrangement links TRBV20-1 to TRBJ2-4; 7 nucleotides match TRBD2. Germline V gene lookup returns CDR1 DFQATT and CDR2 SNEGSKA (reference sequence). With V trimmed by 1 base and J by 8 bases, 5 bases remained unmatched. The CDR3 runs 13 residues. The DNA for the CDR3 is TGCAGTGCTAGAGTGGAGGGAGGGGACATTCAGTACTTC. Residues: CSARVEGGDIQYF.

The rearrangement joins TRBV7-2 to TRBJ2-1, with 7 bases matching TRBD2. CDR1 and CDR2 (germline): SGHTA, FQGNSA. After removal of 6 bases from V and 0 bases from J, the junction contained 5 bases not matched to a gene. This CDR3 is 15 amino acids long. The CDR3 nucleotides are TGTGCCAGCAGACTGGGACTAAGCTCCTACAATGAGCAGTTCTTC. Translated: CASRLGLSSYNEQFF.

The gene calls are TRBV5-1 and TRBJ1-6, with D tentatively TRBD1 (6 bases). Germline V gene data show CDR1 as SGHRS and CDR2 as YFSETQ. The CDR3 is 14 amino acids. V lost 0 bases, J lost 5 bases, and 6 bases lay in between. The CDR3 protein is CASSLDRDNSPLHF. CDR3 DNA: TGCGCCAGCAGCTTGGACAGGGATAATTCACCCCTCCACTTT.

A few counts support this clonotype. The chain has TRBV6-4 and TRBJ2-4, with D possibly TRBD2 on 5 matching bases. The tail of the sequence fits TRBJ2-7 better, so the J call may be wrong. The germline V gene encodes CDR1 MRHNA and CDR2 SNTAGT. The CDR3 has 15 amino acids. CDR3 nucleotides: TGTGCCAGCCCAGTAAGGGAGACCTGGTTCCACGAGCAGTACTTC. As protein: CASPVRETWFHEQYF.

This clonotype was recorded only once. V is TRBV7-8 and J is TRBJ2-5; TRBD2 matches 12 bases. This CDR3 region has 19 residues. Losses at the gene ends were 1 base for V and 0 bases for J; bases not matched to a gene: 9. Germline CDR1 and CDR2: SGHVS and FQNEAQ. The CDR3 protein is CASSLVSGLAGPYQETQYF. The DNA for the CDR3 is TGTGCCAGCAGCTTAGTTTCAGGACTAGCGGGACCGTACCAAGAGACCCAGTACTTC.

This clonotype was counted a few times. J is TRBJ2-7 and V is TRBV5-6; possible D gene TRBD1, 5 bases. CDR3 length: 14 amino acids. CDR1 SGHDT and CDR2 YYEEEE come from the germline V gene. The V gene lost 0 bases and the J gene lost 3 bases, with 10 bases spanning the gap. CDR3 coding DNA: TGTGCCAGCAGCTTGGTTCGACAGCTCTACGAGCAGTACTTC. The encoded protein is CASSLVRQLYEQYF. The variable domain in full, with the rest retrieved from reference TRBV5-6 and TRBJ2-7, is DAGVTQSPTHLIKTRGQQVTLRCSPKSGHDTVSWYQQALGQGPQFIFQYYEEEERQRGNFPDRFSGHQFPNYSSELNVNALLLGDSALYLCASSLVRQLYEQYFGPGTRLTVT.

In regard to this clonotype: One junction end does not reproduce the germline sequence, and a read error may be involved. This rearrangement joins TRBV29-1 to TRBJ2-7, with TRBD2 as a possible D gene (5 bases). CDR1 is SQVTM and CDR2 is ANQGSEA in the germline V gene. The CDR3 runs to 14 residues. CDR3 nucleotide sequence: TGCAGCGCTGAAGATCTTGAGGGAACCTACGAGCAGTACTTC. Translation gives CSAEDLEGTYEQYF.

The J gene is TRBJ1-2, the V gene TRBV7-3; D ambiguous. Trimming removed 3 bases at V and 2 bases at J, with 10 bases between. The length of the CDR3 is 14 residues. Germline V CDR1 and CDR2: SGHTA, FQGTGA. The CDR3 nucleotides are TGTGCCAGCAGCTTCGGCATAAGCAACTATGGCTACACCTTC. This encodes CASSFGISNYGYTF.

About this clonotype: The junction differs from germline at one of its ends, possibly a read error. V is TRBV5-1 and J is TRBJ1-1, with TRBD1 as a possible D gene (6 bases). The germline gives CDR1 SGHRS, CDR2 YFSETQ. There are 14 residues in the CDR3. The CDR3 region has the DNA TGCGCCAGCAGCTTTAACAGGGTGAACACTGAAGCTCTCTTT. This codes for CASSFNRVNTEALF.

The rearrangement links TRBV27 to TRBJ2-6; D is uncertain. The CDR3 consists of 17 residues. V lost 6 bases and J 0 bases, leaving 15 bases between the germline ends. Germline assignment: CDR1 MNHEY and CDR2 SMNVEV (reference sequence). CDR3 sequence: CASSREGPFSGANVLTF. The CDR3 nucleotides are TGTGCCAGCAGCCGAGAAGGACCGTTCTCTGGGGCCAACGTCCTGACTTTC.

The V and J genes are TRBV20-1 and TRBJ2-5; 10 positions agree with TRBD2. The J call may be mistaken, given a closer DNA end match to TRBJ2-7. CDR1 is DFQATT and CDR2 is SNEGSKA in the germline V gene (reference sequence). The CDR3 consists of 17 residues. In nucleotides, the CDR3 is TGCAGTGCTAGAGATCCCCTCGCTAGCGGGAGAGGGTACGAGCAGTACTTC. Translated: CSARDPLASGRGYEQYF.

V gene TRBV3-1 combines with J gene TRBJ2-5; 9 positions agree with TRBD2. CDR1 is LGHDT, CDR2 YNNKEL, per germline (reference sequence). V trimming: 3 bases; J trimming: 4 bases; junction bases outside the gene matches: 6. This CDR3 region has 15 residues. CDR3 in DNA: TGTGCCAGCAGCCACCTTAGCGGGGGCACAGAGACCCAGTACTTC. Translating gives CASSHLSGGTETQYF.

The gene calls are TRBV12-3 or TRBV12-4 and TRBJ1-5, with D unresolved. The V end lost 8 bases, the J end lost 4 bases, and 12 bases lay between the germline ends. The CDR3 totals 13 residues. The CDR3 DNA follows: TGTGCCAGCCTTAGTAGAGGGAATCAGCCCCAGCATTTT. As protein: CASLSRGNQPQHF.

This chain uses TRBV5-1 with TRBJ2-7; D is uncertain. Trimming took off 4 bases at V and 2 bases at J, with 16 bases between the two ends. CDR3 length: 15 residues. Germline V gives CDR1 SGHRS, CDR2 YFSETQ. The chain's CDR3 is CASSPHAPSAYEQYF. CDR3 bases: TGCGCCAGCAGCCCCCATGCGCCATCGGCCTACGAGCAGTACTTC.

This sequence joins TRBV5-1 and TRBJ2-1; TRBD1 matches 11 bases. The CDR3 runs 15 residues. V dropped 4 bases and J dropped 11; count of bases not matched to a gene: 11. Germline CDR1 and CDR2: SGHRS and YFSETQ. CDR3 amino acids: CASSPGGTGGGKQFF. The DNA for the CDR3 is TGCGCCAGCAGCCCCGGGGGGACAGGGGGAGGGAAGCAGTTCTTC. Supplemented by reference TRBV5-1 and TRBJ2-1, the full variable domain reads KAGVTQTPRYLIKTRGQQVTLSCSPISGHRSVSWYQQTPGQGLQFLFEYFSETQRNKGNFPGRFSGRQFSNSRSEMNVSTLELGDSALYLCASSPGGTGGGKQFFGPGTRLTVL.

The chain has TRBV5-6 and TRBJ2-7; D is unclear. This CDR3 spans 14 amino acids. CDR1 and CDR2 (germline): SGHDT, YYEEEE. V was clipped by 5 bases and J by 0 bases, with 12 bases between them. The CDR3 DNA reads TGTGCCAGCAGATTGACTCTCAGCTCCTACGAGCAGTACTTC. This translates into CASRLTLSSYEQYF.

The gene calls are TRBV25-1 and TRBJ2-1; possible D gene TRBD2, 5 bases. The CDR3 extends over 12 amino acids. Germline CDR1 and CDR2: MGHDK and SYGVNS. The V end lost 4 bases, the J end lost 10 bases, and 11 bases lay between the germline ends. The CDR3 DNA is TGTGCCAGCAGTGCCCAGCGGAACGAGCAGTTCTTC. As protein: CASSAQRNEQFF.

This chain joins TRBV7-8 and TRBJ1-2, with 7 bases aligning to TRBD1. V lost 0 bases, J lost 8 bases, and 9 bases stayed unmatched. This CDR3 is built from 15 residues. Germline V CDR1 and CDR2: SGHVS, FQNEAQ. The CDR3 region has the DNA TGTGCCAGCAGCTTAGCGGGACAGAACGGATACGGCTACACCTTC. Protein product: CASSLAGQNGYGYTF.

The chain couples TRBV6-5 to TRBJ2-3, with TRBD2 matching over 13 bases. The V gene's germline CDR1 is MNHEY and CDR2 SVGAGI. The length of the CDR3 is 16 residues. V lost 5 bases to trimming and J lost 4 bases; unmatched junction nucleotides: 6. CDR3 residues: CASSPRTSGGADTQYF. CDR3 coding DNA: TGTGCCAGCAGTCCTCGGACTAGCGGGGGCGCAGATACGCAGTATTTT.